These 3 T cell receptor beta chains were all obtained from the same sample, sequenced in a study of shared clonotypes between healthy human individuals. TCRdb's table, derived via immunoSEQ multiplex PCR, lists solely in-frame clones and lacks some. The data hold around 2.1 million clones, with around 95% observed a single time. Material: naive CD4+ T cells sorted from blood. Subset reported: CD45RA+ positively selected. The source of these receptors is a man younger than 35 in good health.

The CDR3 protein is CASSSRTSGITGELFF. DNA for the CDR3: TGCGCCAGCAGCTCCAGGACTAGCGGGATCACCGGGGAGCTGTTTTTT. The V gene is TRBV5-1, the J gene TRBJ2-2; 12 bases map to TRBD2. The CDR3 sequence is 16 residues long. CDR1 is SGHRS and CDR2 is YFSETQ in the germline V gene. The J segment lost 4 bases and the V segment lost 3 bases, leaving 4 bases of the junction unmatched.

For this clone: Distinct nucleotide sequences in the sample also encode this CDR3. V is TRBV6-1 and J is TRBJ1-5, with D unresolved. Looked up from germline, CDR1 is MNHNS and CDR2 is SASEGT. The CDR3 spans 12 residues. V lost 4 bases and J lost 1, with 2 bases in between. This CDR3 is CASSASNQPQHF. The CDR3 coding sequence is TGTGCCAGCAGTGCGAGCAATCAGCCCCAGCATTTT.

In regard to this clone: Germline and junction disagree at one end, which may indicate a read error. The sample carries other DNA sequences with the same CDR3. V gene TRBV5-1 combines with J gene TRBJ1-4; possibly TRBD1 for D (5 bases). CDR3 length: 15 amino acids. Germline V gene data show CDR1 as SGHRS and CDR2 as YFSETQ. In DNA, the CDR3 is TGCGCCAGCAGGTTGGGGGGAGCAACTAATGAAAAACTGTTTTTT. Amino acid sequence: CASRLGGATNEKLFF. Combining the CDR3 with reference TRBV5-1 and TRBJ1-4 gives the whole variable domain KAGVTQTPRYLIKTRGQQVTLSCSPISGHRSVSWYQQTPGQGLQFLFEYFSETQRNKGNFPGRFSGRQFSNSRSEMNVSTLELGDSALYLCASRLGGATNEKLFFGSGTQLSVL.